The T cell receptor (beta chain) described here comes from a study of vaccination and CD4 T cells after COVID-19. Stated treatment: roughly nine-day PBMC culture with coronavirus spike peptide pools or control peptides (ViraFEST assay). Findings of the study overall: A nonsignificant rise from approximately 21 to 38 was seen in the median number of SARS-CoV-2-reactive clonotypes.

At the Johns Hopkins FTIC core, DNA taken from cultured CD4+ T cells was sequenced by way of the Oncomine TCR Beta short-read assay. A single record per CDR3 protein comes from TCRdb applying MiXCR to the PCR reads. The repertoire holds around 13,000 distinct CDR3 sequences, around two fifths seen once, with about 15% in the top ten. V lost 2 bases to trimming and J lost 0 bases, with 8 bases between them. CDR3 length equals 15 residues. Germline assignment: CDR1 MNHEY and CDR2 SVGAGI. Of note for this clonotype: Its specificity is not known.

The chain combines TRBV6-5 with TRBJ1-3; weak D call: TRBD1 (5 bases). The source material was CD4+ T cells from blood, cultured in vitro. This receptor was taken from a human donor who had recovered from COVID-19. The CDR3, as DNA: TGTGCCAGCAGTTACCTTGACAGCTCTGGAAACACCATATATTTT. Its protein product is CASSYLDSSGNTIYF.